This TCR beta chain came from a study of CD8 T cells in Susac syndrome. Broader study findings: Susac syndrome CD4+ T cell repertoires showed no clonal expansion.

Regarding this clonotype: What it recognizes is unknown.

cDNA came from roughly 0.5 to 1 ug RNA primed by random hexamers. The method of amplification for TCR beta CDR3 was immunoSEQ multiplex PCR, covering 54 Vbeta and 13 Jbeta. One entry per CDR3 protein results from TCRdb running MiXCR on the immunoSEQ multiplex PCR reads. In the table there are around 170,000 distinct CDR3 sequences, more than 95% of which are singletons. CD8+ and CD4+ T cells circulating in blood were sequenced for TCR beta. Sequenced: CD4+ T cells from PBMCs. This TCR derives from a human donor with Susac syndrome.

The CDR3, as DNA: TGTGCCAGCAGCTTAGCGGCTAGCGGGAGGGTTGAGCAGTTCTTC. Amino acid sequence: CASSLAASGRVEQFF. This chain joins TRBV7-2 and TRBJ2-1; 12 nucleotides match TRBD2. J lost 9 bases, V lost 0 bases, and 3 bases had no gene match. The length of the CDR3 is 15 residues. Germline V CDR1 and CDR2: SGHTA, FQGNSA.